This TCR beta chain derives from a study of blood T cells in healthy people across ages. Together with a sample-barcoded 5' primer, a J-beta primer mix was included in a second PCR lasting roughly 6 to 12 cycles. TCRdb reprocessed the 5' RACE reads via MiXCR and lists one record per CDR3 protein. The table lists about 800,000 distinct CDR3 sequences, roughly 60% of them singletons. Germline values: CDR1 MNHEY, CDR2 SVGEGT. The CDR3 has 14 residues. V lost 5 bases, J lost 5 bases, and 15 bases lay in between. Per-sample yields of isolated PBMCs were at least 6 million. Overall study results and limits: Estimates drawn from one million T cells were deemed to understate diversity.

Regarding this clonotype: Its antigen is not identified.

The V and J genes are TRBV6-2 or TRBV6-3 and TRBJ2-5; perhaps TRBD2 as D (5 bases). The origin of this receptor is a man aged 25-45 years in good health. The sequencing sample was made of blood. The CDR3 spells CASSPLRRGETQYF. CDR3 nucleotide sequence: TGTGCCAGCAGTCCCCTGCGGAGAGGGGAGACCCAGTACTTC.